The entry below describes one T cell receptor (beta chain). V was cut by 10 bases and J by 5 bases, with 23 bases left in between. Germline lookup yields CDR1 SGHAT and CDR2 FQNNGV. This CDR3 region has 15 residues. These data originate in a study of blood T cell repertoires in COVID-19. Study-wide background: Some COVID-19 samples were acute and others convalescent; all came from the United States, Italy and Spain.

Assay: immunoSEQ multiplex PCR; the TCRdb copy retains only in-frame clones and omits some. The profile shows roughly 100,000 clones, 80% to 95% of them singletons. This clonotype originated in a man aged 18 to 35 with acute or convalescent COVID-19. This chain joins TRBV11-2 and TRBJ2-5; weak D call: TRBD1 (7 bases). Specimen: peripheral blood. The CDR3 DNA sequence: TGTGCCACTGGAGGGAACAGGGGTGTTATGGAGACCCAGTACTTC. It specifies CATGGNRGVMETQYF.